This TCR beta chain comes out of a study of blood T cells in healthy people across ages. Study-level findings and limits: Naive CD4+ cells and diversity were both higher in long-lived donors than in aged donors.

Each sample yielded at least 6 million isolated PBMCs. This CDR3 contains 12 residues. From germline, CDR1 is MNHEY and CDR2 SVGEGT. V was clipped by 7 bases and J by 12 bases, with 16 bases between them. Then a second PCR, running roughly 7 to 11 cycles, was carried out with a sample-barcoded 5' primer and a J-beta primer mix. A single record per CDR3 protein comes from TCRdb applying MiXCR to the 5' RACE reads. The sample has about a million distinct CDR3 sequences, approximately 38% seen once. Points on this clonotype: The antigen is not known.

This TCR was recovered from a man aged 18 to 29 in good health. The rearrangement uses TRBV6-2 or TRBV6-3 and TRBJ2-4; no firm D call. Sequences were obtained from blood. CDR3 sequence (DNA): TGTGCCAGCACCGGATTGGGCCCCACTCAGTACTTC. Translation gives CASTGLGPTQYF.